The 17 T cell receptor beta chains given below trace back to one sample, sequenced in a study of blood T cell repertoires in COVID-19. Clones were sequenced by immunoSEQ multiplex PCR, and TCRdb holds only the in-frame ones, with some missing. The sample contains 250,000 or so clones, around 90% of which appear only once. The sequenced material came from peripheral blood. The receptors originated from a woman aged 40 to 50 who had recovered from COVID-19.

This clone was counted only a few times. The chain links TRBV4-2 to TRBJ1-1; D remains unclear. V lost 1 base to trimming and J lost 8 bases, with 8 bases between them. Germline V gene data show CDR1 as LGHNA and CDR2 as YNFKEQ. This CDR3 has 12 residues. CDR3 in amino acids: CASSQVGGEAFF. The DNA for the CDR3 is TGTGCCAGCAGCCAAGTGGGCGGGGAAGCTTTCTTT.

V is TRBV3-1 (or the pseudogene TRBV3-2) and J is TRBJ1-2, with 7 bases identical to TRBD1. The CDR3 runs 12 residues. Unmatched junction bases numbered 3, after V lost 4 bases and J lost 7 bases. Germline lookup yields CDR1 LGHDT and CDR2 YNNKEL (reference sequence). The chain's CDR3 is CASSLPGGGYTF. CDR3 DNA sequence: TGTGCCAGCAGCCTCCCAGGGGGTGGCTACACCTTC.

The rearrangement joins TRBV5-1 to TRBJ1-2; D is ambiguous. Germline loops: CDR1 SGHRS, CDR2 YFSETQ. V lost 0 bases to trimming and J lost 2 bases, with 11 bases between them. The CDR3 runs 15 residues. The CDR3 loop is CASSLAAAGNYGYTF. The CDR3 DNA follows: TGCGCCAGCAGCTTGGCAGCAGCGGGAAACTATGGCTACACCTTC.

The rearrangement links TRBV6-2 or TRBV6-3 to TRBJ2-1, with D unresolved. Trimming pared 1 base from V and 0 bases from J, leaving 10 bases between. CDR1 is MNHEY and CDR2 is SVGEGT in the germline V gene. This CDR3 is 16 amino acids long. CDR3 loop: CASSYWRSSSYNEQFF. The CDR3, as DNA: TGTGCCAGCAGTTACTGGCGGAGCAGCTCCTACAATGAGCAGTTCTTC.

J is TRBJ1-1 and V is TRBV29-1; D gene uncertain. Per the germline V gene, CDR1 is SQVTM and CDR2 is ANQGSEA. With 5 bases removed from V and 5 bases from J, the gap between germline ends came to 9 bases. The CDR3 has 11 residues. The CDR3 DNA sequence: TGCAGCGTTCGTGAGAGGACTGAAGCTTTCTTT. Residues: CSVRERTEAFF.

The rearrangement uses TRBV10-3 and TRBJ2-2, with D maybe TRBD1 (5 bases). The CDR3 spans 14 residues. The germline V and J ends were trimmed by 6 bases and 4 bases, with 12 bases remaining between them. CDR1 and CDR2 (germline): ENHRY, SYGVKD. The CDR3 sequence: CAIRLSDSTGELFF. The CDR3 nucleotides read TGTGCCATCAGGCTCAGTGACAGCACCGGGGAGCTGTTTTTT.

CDR3 protein: CASSPPARGSNEKLFF. CDR3 DNA sequence: TGTGCCAGCTCACCACCCGCCAGGGGGTCAAATGAAAAACTGTTTTTT. The chain carries TRBV18 and TRBJ1-4, with 7 bases aligning to TRBD1. Unmatched junction bases numbered 6, after V lost 0 bases and J lost 5 bases. The CDR3 spans 16 residues. CDR1 is KGHSH, CDR2 LQKENI, per germline.

The chain employs TRBV10-1 and TRBJ2-7, with a possible D match to TRBD2 (6 bases). Germline V gives CDR1 WNHNN, CDR2 SYGVQD (reference sequence). V dropped 6 bases and J dropped 4 bases, with 16 bases sitting between them. This CDR3 is 14 amino acids long. In DNA form, the CDR3 reads TGCGCCAGCAGGCGGTGGGGGAGGACGTACGAGCAGTACTTC. Amino acid sequence: CASRRWGRTYEQYF.

This chain connects TRBV3-1 (or the pseudogene TRBV3-2) to TRBJ1-4, with 7 bases matching TRBD1. This CDR3 region has 18 residues. V trimming: 1 base; J trimming: 8 bases; junction bases outside the gene matches: 16. Germline V gives CDR1 LGHDT, CDR2 YNNKEL (reference sequence). The CDR3 here is CASSQGDSLRGWGEKLFF. DNA for the CDR3: TGTGCCAGCAGCCAAGGGGACAGTCTACGTGGTTGGGGCGAAAAACTGTTTTTT.

The chain recombines TRBV5-1 with TRBJ2-5, with TRBD2 identical over 8 bases. The CDR3 loop spans 16 amino acids. Germline V lookup: CDR1 SGHRS, CDR2 YFSETQ. With 4 bases clipped from V and 5 bases from J, the junction kept 13 bases outside the gene matches. CDR3 nucleotides: TGCGCCAGCAGCCCGGGTTCTGCGGGAGGCTGGGAGACCCAGTACTTC. This sequence encodes CASSPGSAGGWETQYF.

This clone was counted a few times. The chain employs TRBV5-1 and TRBJ2-5; D gene uncertain. This CDR3 is built from 13 residues. The germline CDR1 and CDR2 sequences are SGHRS and YFSETQ. V was clipped by 0 bases and J by 4 bases, with 7 bases between them. The CDR3 sequence is CASSLGPGETQYF. Here the CDR3 DNA reads TGCGCCAGCAGCTTGGGGCCGGGAGAGACCCAGTACTTC.

The chain recombines TRBV7-3 with TRBJ2-5; D ambiguous. The CDR3 spans 15 residues. The V end lost 1 base, the J end lost 5 bases, and 14 bases lay between the germline ends. CDR1 and CDR2 from the germline V gene are SGHTA and FQGTGA. The CDR3 region has the DNA TGTGCCAGCAGCTTAAGTGGCCCAACCGGGGAGACCCAGTACTTC. It translates to CASSLSGPTGETQYF.

The chain couples TRBV7-9 to TRBJ1-2; 8 bases are shared with TRBD1. The CDR3 runs 17 residues. From germline, CDR1 is SEHNR and CDR2 FQNEAQ (reference sequence). The junction had 17 bases not matched to a gene; V was cut back by 5 bases and J by 6 bases. DNA for the CDR3: TGTGCCAGCAGCATCCGGGACAGGTGGGACCTAACTAATGGCTACACCTTC. This codes for CASSIRDRWDLTNGYTF.

V and J are TRBV6-2 or TRBV6-3 and TRBJ2-7; the match to TRBD2 covers 11 bases. Looked up from germline, CDR1 is MNHEY and CDR2 is SVGEGT. This CDR3 contains 15 residues. Trimming cost V 6 bases and J 3 bases; bases outside gene matches: 7. CDR3 coding DNA: TGTGCCAGCAGCCCGGAAGGGACTAGCGGCTACGAGCAGTACTTC. Amino acids: CASSPEGTSGYEQYF.

The chain uses TRBV5-5 and TRBJ1-1, with TRBD1 matching over 8 bases. Germline CDR1 and CDR2: SGHKS and YYEKEE (reference sequence). This CDR3 has 16 amino acids. The junction had 10 bases not matched to a gene; V was cut back by 4 bases and J by 2 bases. CDR3 region: CASSASGGPKNTEAFF. The CDR3 DNA is TGTGCCAGCAGCGCCTCAGGGGGCCCCAAAAACACTGAAGCTTTCTTT. Combining the CDR3 with reference TRBV5-5 and TRBJ1-1 gives the whole variable domain DAGVTQSPTHLIKTRGQQVTLRCSPISGHKSVSWYQQVLGQGPQFIFQYYEKEERGRGNFPDRFSARQFPNYSSELNVNALLLGDSALYLCASSASGGPKNTEAFFGQGTRLTVV.

This clone was counted a few times. V gene TRBV6-5 combines with J gene TRBJ1-5; D perhaps matches TRBD1 (6 bases). Per germline, CDR1 MNHEY and CDR2 SVGAGI. V lost 8 bases to trimming and J lost 2 bases, with 16 bases between them. The CDR3 sequence is 15 residues long. The chain's CDR3 is CASRSGYRGNQPQHF. The CDR3, as DNA: TGTGCCAGCCGCTCAGGGTACAGGGGCAATCAGCCCCAGCATTTT.

This clone showed up just a few times. The V and J genes are TRBV5-4 and TRBJ2-7, with a possible D match to TRBD1 (5 bases). The V end lost 0 bases, the J end lost 2 bases, and 15 bases lay between the germline ends. The CDR3 length is 16 residues. Germline V gene lookup returns CDR1 SGHNT and CDR2 YYREEE (reference sequence). The DNA for the CDR3 is TGTGCCAGCAGCTTGGGGGTACCAGACAGAGCCTACGAGCAGTACTTC. Protein product: CASSLGVPDRAYEQYF.